The clone carrying this T cell receptor (beta chain) was counted a few times. Its antigen is unidentified. The sample originates from a study of regulatory T cells in long-lasting Graves disease. The CDR3 length is 14 residues. Germline V CDR1 and CDR2: DFQATT, SNEGSKA (reference sequence). With V trimmed by 6 bases and J by 2 bases, 4 bases remained unmatched. The authors built TCR beta libraries using iRepertoire HTBI primers and Arm-PCR of CDR3 regions. TCRdb itself ran the multiplex PCR reads through MiXCR, one entry per CDR3 protein. The table shows about 470,000 distinct CDR3 sequences, with about 20% occurring only once. General observations from the study: Among samples with persistent disease, TRBV28, TRBJ1-2 and TRBJ2-5 were favored.

Sample time point: persistent/refractory GD, antithyroid drugs over 5 years with positive TRAb. PBMC-derived RNA was used for the TCR library. This specimen consisted of peripheral blood mononuclear cells (PBMCs), obtained when the disease was refractory, from a patient treated with antithyroid drugs. The gene calls are TRBV20-1 and TRBJ2-7; TRBD2 agrees at 13 bases. The clonotype comes from a female donor with Graves disease. The CDR3 spells CSACGTSGTYEQYF. As DNA, the CDR3 is TGCAGTGCCTGCGGGACTAGCGGGACCTACGAGCAGTACTTC.